This T cell receptor beta chain was sequenced in a study of PD-1 blockade in classical Hodgkin lymphoma. Study observations and caveats: CD8+ TCR diversity did not rise significantly by C4D1, unlike CD4+.

The germline V and J ends were trimmed by 4 bases and 10 bases, with 13 bases remaining between them. Germline CDR1 and CDR2: MNHEY and SMNVEV (reference sequence). The CDR3 is 12 amino acids. Each patient experienced a relapse that followed autologous stem cell transplantation, and brentuximab vedotin exposure varied. Complete response, partial response or progressive disease was each patient's best response. Measured with immunoSEQ multiplex PCR; TCRdb has only the in-frame clones, and not every one. This sample has about 11,000 clones; approximately 80% occur once, and the top ten carry around 25%. Worth noting for this clone: As yet, its antigen is unknown.

The genes are TRBV27 and TRBJ1-1; D ambiguous. This receptor was taken from a human donor with classical Hodgkin lymphoma. The source material was peripheral blood mononuclear cells (PBMCs), sampled at baseline. CDR3 in DNA: TGTGCCAGCAGTTCCTCCGACGGGCGAGCTTTCTTT. This sequence encodes CASSSSDGRAFF.